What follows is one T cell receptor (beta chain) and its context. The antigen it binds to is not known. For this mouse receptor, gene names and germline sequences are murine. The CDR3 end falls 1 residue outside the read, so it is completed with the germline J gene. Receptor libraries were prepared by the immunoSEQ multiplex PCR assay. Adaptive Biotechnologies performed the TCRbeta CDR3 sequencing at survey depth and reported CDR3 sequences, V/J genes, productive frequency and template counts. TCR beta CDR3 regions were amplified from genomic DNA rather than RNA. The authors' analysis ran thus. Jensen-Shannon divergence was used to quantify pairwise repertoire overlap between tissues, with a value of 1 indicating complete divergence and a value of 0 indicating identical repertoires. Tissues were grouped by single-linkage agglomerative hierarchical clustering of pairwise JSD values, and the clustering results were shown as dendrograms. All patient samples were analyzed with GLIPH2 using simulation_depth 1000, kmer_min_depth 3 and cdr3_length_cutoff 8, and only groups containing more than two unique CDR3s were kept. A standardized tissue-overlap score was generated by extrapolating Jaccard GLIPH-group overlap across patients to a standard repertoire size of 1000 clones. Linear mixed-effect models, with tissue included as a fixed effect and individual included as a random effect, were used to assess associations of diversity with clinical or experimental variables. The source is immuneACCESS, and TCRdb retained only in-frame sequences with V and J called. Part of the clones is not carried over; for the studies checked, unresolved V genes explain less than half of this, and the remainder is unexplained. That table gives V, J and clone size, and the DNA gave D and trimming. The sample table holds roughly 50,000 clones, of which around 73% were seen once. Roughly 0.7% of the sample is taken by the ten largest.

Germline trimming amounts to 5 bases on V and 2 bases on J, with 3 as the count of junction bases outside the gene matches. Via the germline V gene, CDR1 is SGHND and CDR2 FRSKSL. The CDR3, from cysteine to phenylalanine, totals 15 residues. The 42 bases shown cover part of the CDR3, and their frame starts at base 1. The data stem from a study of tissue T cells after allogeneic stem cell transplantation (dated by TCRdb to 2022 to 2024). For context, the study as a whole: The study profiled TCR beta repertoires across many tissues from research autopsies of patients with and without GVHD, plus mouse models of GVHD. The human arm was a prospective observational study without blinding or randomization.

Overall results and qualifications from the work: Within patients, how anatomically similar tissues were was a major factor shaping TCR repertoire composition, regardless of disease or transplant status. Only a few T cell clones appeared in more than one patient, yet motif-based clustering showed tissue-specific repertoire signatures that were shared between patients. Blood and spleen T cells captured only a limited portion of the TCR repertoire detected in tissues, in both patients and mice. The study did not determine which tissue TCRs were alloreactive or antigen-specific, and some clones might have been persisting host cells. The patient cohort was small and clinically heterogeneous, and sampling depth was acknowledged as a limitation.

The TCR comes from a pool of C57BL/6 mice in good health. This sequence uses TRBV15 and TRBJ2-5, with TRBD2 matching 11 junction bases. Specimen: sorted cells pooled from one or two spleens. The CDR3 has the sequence CASSVGLGGQDTQYF. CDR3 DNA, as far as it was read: TGTGCCAGCAGTGTCGGACTGGGGGGCCAAGACACCCAGTAC.